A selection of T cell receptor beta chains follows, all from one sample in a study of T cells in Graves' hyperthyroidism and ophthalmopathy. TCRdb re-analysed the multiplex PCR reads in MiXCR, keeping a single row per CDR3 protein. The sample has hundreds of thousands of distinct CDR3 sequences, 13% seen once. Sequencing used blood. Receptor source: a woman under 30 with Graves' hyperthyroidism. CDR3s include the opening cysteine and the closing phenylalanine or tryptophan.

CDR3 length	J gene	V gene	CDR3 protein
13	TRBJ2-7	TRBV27	CASGRDLPHEQYF
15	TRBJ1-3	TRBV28	CASRMTGDSGNTIYF
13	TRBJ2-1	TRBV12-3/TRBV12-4	CASTRTERDEQFF
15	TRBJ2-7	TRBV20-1	CSARAGGSNFYEQYF
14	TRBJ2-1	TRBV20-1	CSAFGQVGNNEQFF
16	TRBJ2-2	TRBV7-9	CASSRFLTAVDGELFF
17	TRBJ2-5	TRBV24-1	CATGTQGTGIFGETQYF
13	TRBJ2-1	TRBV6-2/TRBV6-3	CASAIGEDNEQFF
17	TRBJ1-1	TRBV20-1	CSAPRGGAGLTNTEAFF
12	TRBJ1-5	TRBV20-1	CSAKPGGQPQHF
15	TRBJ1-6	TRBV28	CASSLSRQYNSPLHF
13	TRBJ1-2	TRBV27	CASSSGGAGGYTF
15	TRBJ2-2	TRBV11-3	CASSFGASGTGELFF
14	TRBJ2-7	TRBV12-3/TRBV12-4	CASSFSAGTYEQYF
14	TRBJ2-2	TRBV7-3	CASSPDRYTGELFF
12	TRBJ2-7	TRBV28	CASFRGPYEQYF
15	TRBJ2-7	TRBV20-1	CSAPGGGLAEAEQYF
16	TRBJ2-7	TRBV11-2	CASSLEPGQASYEQYF
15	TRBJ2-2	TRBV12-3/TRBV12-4	CASSTGGGYTGELFF
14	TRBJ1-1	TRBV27	CASSFSGLSTEAFF
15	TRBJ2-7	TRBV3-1	CASSQGGAGANEQYF
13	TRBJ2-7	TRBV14	CASSQGVFDEQYF
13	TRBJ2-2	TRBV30	CAWSPTSTGELFF
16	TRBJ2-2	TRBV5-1	CASSLRPKGNTGELFF
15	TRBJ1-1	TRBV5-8	CASSPMGQGLTEAFF
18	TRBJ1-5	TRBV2	CASRDDGTGFYSNQPQHF
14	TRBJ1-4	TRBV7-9	CASSSGQGREKLFF
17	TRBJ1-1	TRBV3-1	CASSQDSPGQGNTEAFF
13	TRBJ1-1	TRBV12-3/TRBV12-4	CASSFGQPTEAFF
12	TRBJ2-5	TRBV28	CASTPAGAAQYF
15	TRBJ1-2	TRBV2	CASSSEDRAHYGYTF
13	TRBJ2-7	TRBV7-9	CASSFDDPYEQYF
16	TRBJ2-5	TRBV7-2	CASSRALTAGRETQYF